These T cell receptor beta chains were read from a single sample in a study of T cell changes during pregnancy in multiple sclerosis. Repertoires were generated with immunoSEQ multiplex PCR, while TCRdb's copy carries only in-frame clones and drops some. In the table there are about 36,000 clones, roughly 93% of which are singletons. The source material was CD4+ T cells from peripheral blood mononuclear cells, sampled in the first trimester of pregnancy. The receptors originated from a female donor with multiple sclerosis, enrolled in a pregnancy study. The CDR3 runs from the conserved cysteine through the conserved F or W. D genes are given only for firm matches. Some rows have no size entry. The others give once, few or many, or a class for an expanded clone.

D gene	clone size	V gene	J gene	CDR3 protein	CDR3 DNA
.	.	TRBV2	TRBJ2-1	CASSEGGSSYNEQFF	TGTGCCAGCAGTGAAGGCGGCAGCTCCTACAATGAGCAGTTCTTC
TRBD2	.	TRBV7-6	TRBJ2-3	CASRGRGDTDTQYF	TGTGCCAGCCGAGGGCGGGGGGACACAGATACGCAGTATTTT
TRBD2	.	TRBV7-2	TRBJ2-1	CASSLVVTGGLYNEQFF	TGTGCCAGCAGCTTAGTAGTGACGGGGGGGCTGTACAATGAGCAGTTCTTC
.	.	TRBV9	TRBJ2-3	CASSSSTDTQYF	TGTGCCAGCAGTTCTAGCACAGATACGCAGTATTTT
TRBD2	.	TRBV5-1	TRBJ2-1	CASSSQTSGTYNEQFF	TGCGCCAGCAGCTCCCAGACTAGCGGAACCTACAATGAGCAGTTCTTC
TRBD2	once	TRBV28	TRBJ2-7	CASTPRAGPVSEQYF	TGTGCCAGCACCCCAAGAGCGGGACCCGTGAGCGAGCAGTACTTC
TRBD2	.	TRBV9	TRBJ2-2	CASSVASTSVTGELFF	TGTGCCAGCAGCGTAGCCTCTACTAGCGTCACCGGGGAGCTGTTTTTT
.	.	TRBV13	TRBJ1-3	CASSPGQTDGPIYF	TGTGCCAGCAGCCCCGGACAAACCGACGGCCCCATATATTTT
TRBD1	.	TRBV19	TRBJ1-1	CASSHRGRNTEAFF	TGTGCCAGTAGTCACAGGGGGAGAAACACTGAAGCTTTCTTT
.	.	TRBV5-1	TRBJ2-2	CASSSLPGSTGELFF	TGCGCCAGCAGCTCCCTCCCTGGCAGCACCGGGGAGCTGTTTTTT
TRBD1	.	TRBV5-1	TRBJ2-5	CASSYSPGQQETQYF	TGCGCCAGCAGCTACTCGCCGGGACAGCAAGAGACCCAGTACTTC
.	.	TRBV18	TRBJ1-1	CASSPKQGWDTEAFF	TGTGCCAGCTCGCCTAAACAGGGTTGGGACACTGAAGCTTTCTTT
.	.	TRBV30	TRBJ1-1	CAWSTGMNTEAFF	TGTGCCTGGAGTACAGGGATGAACACTGAAGCTTTCTTT
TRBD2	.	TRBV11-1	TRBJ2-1	CASSRPGLANNEQFF	TGTGCCAGCAGCCGTCCGGGACTAGCGAACAATGAGCAGTTCTTC
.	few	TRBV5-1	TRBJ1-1	CASSPSTSPVMNTEAFF	TGCGCCAGCAGCCCCTCGACATCCCCCGTGATGAACACTGAAGCTTTCTTT
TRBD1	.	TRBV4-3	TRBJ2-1	CASSHYGQGESSYNEQFF	TGCGCCAGCAGCCATTATGGACAGGGTGAAAGCTCCTACAATGAGCAGTTCTTC
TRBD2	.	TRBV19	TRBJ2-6	CASSIDRRGGRGANVLTF	TGTGCCAGTAGTATAGATCGTCGGGGGGGGCGCGGGGCCAACGTCCTGACTTTC
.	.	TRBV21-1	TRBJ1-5	CASTKDRRYQPQHF	TGTGCCAGCACCAAGGACAGACGATATCAGCCCCAGCATTTT
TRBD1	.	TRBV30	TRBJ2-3	CAWSLKGAADTQYF	TGTGCCTGGAGTCTGAAGGGGGCGGCAGATACGCAGTATTTT
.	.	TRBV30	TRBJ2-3	CAWRQLSTDTQYF	TGTGCCTGGAGGCAACTTAGCACAGATACGCAGTATTTT
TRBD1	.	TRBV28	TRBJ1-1	CASRLLQGAINTEAFF	TGTGCCAGCAGACTACTACAGGGGGCAATTAACACTGAAGCTTTCTTT
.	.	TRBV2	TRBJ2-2	CASSKGGRIGELFF	TGTGCCAGCAGTAAAGGCGGGCGGATCGGGGAGCTGTTTTTT
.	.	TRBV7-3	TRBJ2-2	CASSFGGANTGELFF	TGTGCCAGCAGCTTCGGGGGAGCTAACACCGGGGAGCTGTTTTTT
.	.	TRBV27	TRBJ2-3	CASSLKLWGGRTDTQYF	TGTGCCAGCAGTTTAAAGTTGTGGGGGGGGCGCACAGATACGCAGTATTTT
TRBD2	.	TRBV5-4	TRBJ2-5	CASSSPTSGKTQYF	TGTGCCAGCAGCTCACCGACTAGCGGCAAGACCCAGTACTTC
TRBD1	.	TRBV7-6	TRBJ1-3	CASSLEWQGVSGNTIYF	TGTGCCAGCAGCTTAGAGTGGCAGGGGGTCTCCGGAAACACCATATATTTT
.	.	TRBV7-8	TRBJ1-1	CASSFGLNTEAFF	TGTGCCAGCAGCTTCGGTTTGAACACTGAAGCTTTCTTT
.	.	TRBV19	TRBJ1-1	CASSITLGNTEAFF	TGTGCCAGTAGTATAACCCTAGGGAACACTGAAGCTTTCTTT
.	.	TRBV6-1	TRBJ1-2	CASSVPGASGTYTF	TGTGCCAGCAGTGTGCCAGGGGCCTCCGGTACCTACACCTTC
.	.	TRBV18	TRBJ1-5	CASSPARGSPNQPQHF	TGTGCCAGCTCACCAGCCAGAGGGTCCCCCAATCAGCCCCAGCATTTT
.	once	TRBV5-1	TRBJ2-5	CASIFGTGAPETQYF	TGCGCCAGCATTTTTGGTACAGGAGCCCCCGAGACCCAGTACTTC
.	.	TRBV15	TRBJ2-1	CATSRDPGGGYNEQFF	TGTGCCACCAGCAGAGACCCGGGGGGCGGGTACAATGAGCAGTTCTTC
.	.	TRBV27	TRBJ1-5	CASSWTHVQPQHF	TGTGCCAGCAGTTGGACTCACGTTCAGCCCCAGCATTTT
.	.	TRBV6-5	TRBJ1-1	CASSPQRNTEAFF	TGTGCCAGCAGCCCACAACGGAACACTGAAGCTTTCTTT
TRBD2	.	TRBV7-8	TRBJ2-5	CASSPPLSGRAQETQYF	TGTGCCAGCAGCCCACCGTTAAGCGGGAGAGCCCAAGAGACCCAGTACTTC
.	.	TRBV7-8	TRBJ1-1	CASSLSGIGTEAFF	TGTGCCAGCAGCTTGTCAGGGATTGGCACTGAAGCTTTCTTT
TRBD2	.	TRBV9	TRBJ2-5	CASSVSGGAETQYF	TGTGCCAGCAGCGTAAGCGGGGGGGCCGAGACCCAGTACTTC
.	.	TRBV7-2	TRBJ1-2	CASSSLQGYGYTF	TGTGCCAGCAGCTCCCTACAGGGTTATGGCTACACCTTC
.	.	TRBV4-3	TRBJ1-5	CASSQEQRNQPQHF	TGCGCCAGCAGCCAAGAGCAGCGTAATCAGCCCCAGCATTTT
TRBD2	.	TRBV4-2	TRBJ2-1	CASSHGLAGVSDEQFF	TGTGCCAGCAGCCATGGACTAGCGGGAGTTTCGGATGAGCAGTTCTTC
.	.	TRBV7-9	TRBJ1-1	CASSYSVNTEAFF	TGTGCCAGCAGTTATAGCGTGAACACTGAAGCTTTCTTT
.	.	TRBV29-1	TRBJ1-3	CSVGIAGLSGNTIYF	TGCAGCGTTGGTATCGCAGGGCTCTCTGGAAACACCATATATTTT
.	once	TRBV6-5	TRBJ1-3	CASSSTGSFSGNTIYF	TGTGCCAGCAGTTCCACAGGTTCTTTCTCTGGAAACACCATATATTTT
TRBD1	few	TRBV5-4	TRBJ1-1	CASTTLDRDFGLAFF	TGTGCCAGCACCACGTTGGACAGGGACTTTGGTTTGGCTTTCTTT